This T cell receptor beta chain was sequenced in a study of OX40 agonist ivuxolimab in advanced cancers. Germline assignment: CDR1 SGHVS and CDR2 FQNEAQ. V was trimmed by 1 base and J by 0 bases, leaving 11 bases between them. This CDR3 has 16 residues. The data were produced by immunoSEQ multiplex PCR, yet TCRdb's version contains in-frame clones alone and is incomplete. Of some 80,000 clones in the sample, 84% are singletons; the top ten hold more than 20%. This chain connects TRBV7-8 to TRBJ2-3, with D perhaps matching TRBD1 or TRBD2 (5 bases each). The specimen was CD4+ or CD8+ T cells sorted from blood, collected in a trial of the OX40 agonist ivuxolimab. The TCR comes from an adult with an advanced solid tumor such as melanoma, head and neck, liver or kidney cancer. CDR3 nucleotide sequence: TGTGCCAGCAGCTTAGTTGGGGGATCCAGCACAGATACGCAGTATTTT. It codes for CASSLVGGSSTDTQYF.